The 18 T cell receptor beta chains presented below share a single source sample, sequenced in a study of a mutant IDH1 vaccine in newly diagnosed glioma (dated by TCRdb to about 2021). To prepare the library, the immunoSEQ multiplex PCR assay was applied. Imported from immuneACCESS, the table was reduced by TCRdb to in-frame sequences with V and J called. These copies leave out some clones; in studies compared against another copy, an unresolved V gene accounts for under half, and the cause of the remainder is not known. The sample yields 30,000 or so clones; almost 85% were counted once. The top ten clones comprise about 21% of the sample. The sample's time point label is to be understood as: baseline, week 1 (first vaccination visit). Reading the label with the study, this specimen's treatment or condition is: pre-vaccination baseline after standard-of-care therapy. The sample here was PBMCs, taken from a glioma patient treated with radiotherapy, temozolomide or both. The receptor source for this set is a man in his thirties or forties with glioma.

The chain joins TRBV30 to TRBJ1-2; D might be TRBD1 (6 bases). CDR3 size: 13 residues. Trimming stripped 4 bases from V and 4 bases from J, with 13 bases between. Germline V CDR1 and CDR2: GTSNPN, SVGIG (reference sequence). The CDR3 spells CAWTETRGYGYTF. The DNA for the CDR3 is TGTGCCTGGACTGAGACCAGGGGCTATGGCTACACCTTC.

CDR3: CASSEEGQGASEQFF. The CDR3 nucleotides are TGTGCCAGCAGTGAAGAGGGACAGGGGGCTAGTGAGCAGTTCTTC. The genes are TRBV2 and TRBJ2-1; 12 bases are shared with TRBD1. The ends lost 1 base at V and 9 bases at J; junction bases unmatched: 4. Germline CDR1 and CDR2: SNHLY and FYNNEI. CDR3 length: 15 amino acids.

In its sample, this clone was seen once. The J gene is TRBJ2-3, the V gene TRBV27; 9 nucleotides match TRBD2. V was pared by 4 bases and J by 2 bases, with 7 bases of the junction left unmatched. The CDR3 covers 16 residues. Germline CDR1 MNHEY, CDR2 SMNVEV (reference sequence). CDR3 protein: CASSSRRTSDTDTQYF. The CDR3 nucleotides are TGTGCCAGCAGTTCTCGCCGGACTAGCGACACAGATACGCAGTATTTT.

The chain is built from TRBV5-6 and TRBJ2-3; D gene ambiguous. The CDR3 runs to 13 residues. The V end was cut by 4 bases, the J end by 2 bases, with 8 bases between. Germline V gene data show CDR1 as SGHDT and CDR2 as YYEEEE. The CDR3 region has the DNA TGTGCCAGCAGCCCGGACCCCACAGATACGCAGTATTTT. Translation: CASSPDPTDTQYF.

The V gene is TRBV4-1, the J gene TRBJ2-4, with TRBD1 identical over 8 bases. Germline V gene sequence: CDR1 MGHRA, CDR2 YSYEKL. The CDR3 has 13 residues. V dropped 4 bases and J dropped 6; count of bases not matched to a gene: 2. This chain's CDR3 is CASSLGQGNIQYF. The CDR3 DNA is TGCGCCAGCAGCCTAGGACAGGGAAACATTCAGTACTTC.

In nucleotides, the CDR3 is TGTGCCTGGCGACCTTCCTCAAACTATGGCTACACCTTC. The encoded protein is CAWRPSSNYGYTF. The J gene is TRBJ1-2, the V gene TRBV30; D not certain. The CDR3 spans 13 residues. Deletions cut 5 bases from V and 2 bases from J, with 12 bases between. The germline V gene encodes CDR1 GTSNPN and CDR2 SVGIG (reference sequence).

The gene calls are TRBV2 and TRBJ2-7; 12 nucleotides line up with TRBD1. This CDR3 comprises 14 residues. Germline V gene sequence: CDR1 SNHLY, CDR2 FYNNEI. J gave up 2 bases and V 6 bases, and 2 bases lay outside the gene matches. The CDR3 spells CASRGDRGPYEQYF. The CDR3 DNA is TGTGCCAGCAGAGGGGACAGGGGGCCCTACGAGCAGTACTTC.

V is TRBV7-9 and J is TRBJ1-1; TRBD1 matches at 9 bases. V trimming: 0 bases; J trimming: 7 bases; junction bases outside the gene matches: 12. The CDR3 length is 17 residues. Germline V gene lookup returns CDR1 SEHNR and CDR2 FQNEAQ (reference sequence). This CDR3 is CASSLASGTGPKGEAFF. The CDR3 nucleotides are TGTGCCAGCAGCTTAGCTTCAGGGACAGGGCCAAAAGGTGAAGCTTTCTTT. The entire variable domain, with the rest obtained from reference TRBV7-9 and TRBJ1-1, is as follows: DTGVSQNPRHKITKRGQNVTFRCDPISEHNRLYWYRQTLGQGPEFLTYFQNEAQLEKSRLLSDRFSAERPKGSFSTLEIQRTEQGDSAMYLCASSLASGTGPKGEAFFGQGTRLTVV.

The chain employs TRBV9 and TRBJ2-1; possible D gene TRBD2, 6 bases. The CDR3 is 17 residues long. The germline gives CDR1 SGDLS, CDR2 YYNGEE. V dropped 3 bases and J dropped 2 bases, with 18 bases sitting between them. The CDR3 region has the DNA TGTGCCAGCAGCGGCCCGTCCGGGACGGGGGCCTACAATGAGCAGTTCTTC. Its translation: CASSGPSGTGAYNEQFF.

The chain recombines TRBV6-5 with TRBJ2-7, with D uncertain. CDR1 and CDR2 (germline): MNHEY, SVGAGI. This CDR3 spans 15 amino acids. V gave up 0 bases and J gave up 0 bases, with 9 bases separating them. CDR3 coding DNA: TGTGCCAGCAGTTACTCGGAAAAAAGCTCCTACGAGCAGTACTTC. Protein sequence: CASSYSEKSSYEQYF.

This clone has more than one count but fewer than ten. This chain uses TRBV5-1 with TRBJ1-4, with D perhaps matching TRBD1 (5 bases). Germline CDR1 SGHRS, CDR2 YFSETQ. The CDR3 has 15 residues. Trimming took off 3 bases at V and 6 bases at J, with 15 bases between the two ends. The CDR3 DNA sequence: TGCGCCAGCAGCTCGGGACCTGGAGGAGATGAAAAACTGTTTTTT. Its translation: CASSSGPGGDEKLFF.

The CDR3 nucleotides are TGTGCCAGCGCATCTGACAGTTTCTCTGGGGCCAACGTCCTGACTTTC. Protein sequence: CASASDSFSGANVLTF. This chain connects TRBV5-4 to TRBJ2-6; D might be TRBD1 (5 bases). This CDR3 is 16 amino acids long. CDR1 is SGHNT, CDR2 YYREEE, per germline (reference sequence). The germline V and J ends were trimmed by 7 bases and 0 bases, with 14 bases remaining between them.

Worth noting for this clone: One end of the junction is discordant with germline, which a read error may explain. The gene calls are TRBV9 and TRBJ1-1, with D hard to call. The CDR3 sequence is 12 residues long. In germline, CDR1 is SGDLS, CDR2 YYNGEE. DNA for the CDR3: TGTGCCAGCAGCGTGGGGAACTCTGAAGCTTTCTTT. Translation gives CASSVGNSEAFF.

The DNA for the CDR3 is TGTGCCAGTAGTATAGCGGCAGGGGGCCTAAACATTCAGTACTTC. Its translation: CASSIAAGGLNIQYF. The V call is TRBV19, the J call TRBJ2-4; TRBD1 matches at 8 bases. The CDR3 extends over 15 amino acids. Germline V gene data show CDR1 as LNHDA and CDR2 as SQIVND (reference sequence). The ends lost 1 base at V and 6 bases at J; junction bases unmatched: 5.

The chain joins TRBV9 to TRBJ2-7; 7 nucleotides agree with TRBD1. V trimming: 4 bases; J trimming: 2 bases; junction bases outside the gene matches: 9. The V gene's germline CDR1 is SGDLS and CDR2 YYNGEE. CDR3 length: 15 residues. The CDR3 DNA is TGTGCCAGCAGCCCAACTGGGGACAGTCCCTACGAGCAGTACTTC. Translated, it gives CASSPTGDSPYEQYF.

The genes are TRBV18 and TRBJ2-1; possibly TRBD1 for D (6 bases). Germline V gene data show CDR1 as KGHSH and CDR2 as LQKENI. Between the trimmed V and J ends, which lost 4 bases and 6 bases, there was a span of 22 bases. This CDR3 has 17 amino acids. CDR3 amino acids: CASSLSQQGISSNEQFF. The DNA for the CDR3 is TGTGCCAGCTCACTCTCTCAACAGGGTATTTCATCCAATGAGCAGTTCTTC.

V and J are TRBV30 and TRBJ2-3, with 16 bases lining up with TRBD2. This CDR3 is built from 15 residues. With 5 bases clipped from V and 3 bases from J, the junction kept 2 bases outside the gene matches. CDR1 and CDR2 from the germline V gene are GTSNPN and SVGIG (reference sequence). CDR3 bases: TGTGCCTGGGGGGGACTAGCGGGAGGGACAGATACGCAGTATTTT. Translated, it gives CAWGGLAGGTDTQYF.

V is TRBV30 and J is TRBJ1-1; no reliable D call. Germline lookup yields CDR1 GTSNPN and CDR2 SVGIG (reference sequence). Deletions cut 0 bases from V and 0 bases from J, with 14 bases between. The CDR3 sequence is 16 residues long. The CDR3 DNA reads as TGTGCCTGGAGTGTGCCTCGGGCAGAGATGAACACTGAAGCTTTCTTT. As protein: CAWSVPRAEMNTEAFF.